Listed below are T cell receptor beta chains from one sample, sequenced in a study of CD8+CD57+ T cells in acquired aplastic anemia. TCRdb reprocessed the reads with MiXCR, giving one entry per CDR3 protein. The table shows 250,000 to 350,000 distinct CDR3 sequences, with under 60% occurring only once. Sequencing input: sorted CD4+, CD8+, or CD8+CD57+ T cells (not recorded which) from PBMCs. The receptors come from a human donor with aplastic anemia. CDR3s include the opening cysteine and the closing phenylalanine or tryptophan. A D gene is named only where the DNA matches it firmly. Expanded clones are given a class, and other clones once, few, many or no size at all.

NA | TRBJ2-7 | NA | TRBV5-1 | TGCGCCAGCAGCTTGGACGTCAACTACGAGCAGTACTTC | CASSLDVNYEQYF
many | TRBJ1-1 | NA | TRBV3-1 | TGTGCCAGCAGCCAAGAACGGTCAAAAGCTTTCTTT | CASSQERSKAFF
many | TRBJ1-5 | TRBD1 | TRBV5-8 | TGTGCCAGCAGCCAGGGGGCCAACGGCAATCAGCCCCAGCATTTT | CASSQGANGNQPQHF
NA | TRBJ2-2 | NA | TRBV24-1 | TGTGCCAGTAGGATAAGGAAGATTGCGAACACCGGGGAGCTGTTTTTT | CASRIRKIANTGELFF
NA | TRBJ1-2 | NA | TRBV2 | TGTGCCAGCAGAGAGGACCGTAGCATTGGCTACACCTTC | CASREDRSIGYTF
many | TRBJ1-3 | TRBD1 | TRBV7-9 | TGTGCCAGCAGCTGGGACAGGGGGCCTGGAAACACCATATATTTT | CASSWDRGPGNTIYF
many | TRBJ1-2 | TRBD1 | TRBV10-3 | TGTGCCGTCGGTTTGGGGACAGGGGACTATGGCTACACCTTC | CAVGLGTGDYGYTF
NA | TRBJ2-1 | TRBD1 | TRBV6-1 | TGTGCCAGCGGAGACAGGGCGGAGGAGCAGTTCTTC | CASGDRAEEQFF
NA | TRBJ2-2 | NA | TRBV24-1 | TGTGCCACCAGTGACCCGCGGTTCGGGGAGCTGTTTTTT | CATSDPRFGELFF
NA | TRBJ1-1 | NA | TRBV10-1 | TGCGCCAGCCTGTGGGGTACTTTGAACACTGAAGCTTTCTTT | CASLWGTLNTEAFF
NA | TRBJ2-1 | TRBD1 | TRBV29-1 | TGCAGCGTGGAGCGGGACAGGGGAATAAATGAGCAGTTCTTC | CSVERDRGINEQFF
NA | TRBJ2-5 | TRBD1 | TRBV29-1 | TGCAGCGTTGATGGCATCAGGGGGCAGCTTGAGACCCAGTACTTC | CSVDGIRGQLETQYF
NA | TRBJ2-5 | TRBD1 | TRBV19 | TGTGCCAGTAGTACGGAAAACAGGGGTGGAGAGACCCAGTACTTC | CASSTENRGGETQYF